This passage covers 2 T cell receptor beta chains from one sample sequenced in a study of cytomegalovirus exposure and HLA in healthy donors. This PCR relied on a set of 60 Vbeta primers and 13 Jbeta primers. Data came from immunoSEQ multiplex PCR; TCRdb stores just in-frame clones and leaves some out. This table holds just over 80,000 clones. Material for sequencing was PBMCs. Receptors originate from a woman aged 25-40 years in good health and CMV-seronegative.

This chain uses TRBV11-2 with TRBJ2-5, with 10 bases lining up with TRBD2. Germline CDR1 and CDR2: SGHAT and FQNNGV. V lost 0 bases to trimming and J lost 7 bases; unmatched junction nucleotides: 8. CDR3 length: 16 amino acids. Here the CDR3 DNA reads TGTGCCAGCAGCTTAGAAAGCGGGAGGGTCACTGGGACCCAGTACTTC. This translates into CASSLESGRVTGTQYF.

V usage is TRBV30 and J usage is TRBJ2-5; the D gene is possibly TRBD1 (8 bases). V was clipped by 0 bases and J by 7 bases, with 15 bases between them. This CDR3 region has 14 residues. Germline assignment: CDR1 GTSNPN and CDR2 SVGIG (reference sequence). CDR3 sequence: CAWSVQQGGTTQYF. The CDR3 coding sequence is TGTGCCTGGAGTGTACAACAGGGGGGGACGACCCAGTACTTC.